One and the same sample provided the 9 T cell receptor beta chains below, sequenced in a study of OX40 agonist ivuxolimab in advanced cancers. Sequencing was performed with immunoSEQ multiplex PCR; in TCRdb, only in-frame clones are kept and a portion is missing. Among 20,000 to 25,000 clones listed, roughly 78% were seen once. The source was CD4+ or CD8+ T cells sorted from blood, collected in a trial of the OX40 agonist ivuxolimab. The receptors derive from an adult with an advanced solid tumor such as melanoma, head and neck, liver or kidney cancer.

The chain is built from TRBV2 and TRBJ2-3; TRBD1 matches 9 bases. From germline, CDR1 is SNHLY and CDR2 FYNNEI. The CDR3 is 17 residues long. V gave up 6 bases and J gave up 1 base; unmatched junction bases: 11. Written as DNA, the CDR3 is TGTGCCAGCAGCTCTACCCGGGACAGGGTGGGCACAGATACGCAGTATTTT. It yields the protein CASSSTRDRVGTDTQYF.

This chain links TRBV15 with TRBJ1-5; D remains ambiguous. CDR3 length: 15 amino acids. V lost 9 bases to trimming and J lost 1 base, with 16 bases between them. Per germline, CDR1 LNHNV and CDR2 YYDKDF (reference sequence). CDR3 DNA sequence: TGTGCCACTCGGCCCGGAGGAGGAAGCAATCAGCCCCAGCATTTT. Translating it yields CATRPGGGSNQPQHF.

V usage is TRBV28 and J usage is TRBJ1-1; D may be TRBD1 (5 bases). Germline-derived CDR1 and CDR2 are MDHEN and SYDVKM. The CDR3 runs to 14 residues. Trimming removed 7 bases from V and 3 bases from J, with 15 bases in between. CDR3 DNA: TGTGCCAGCATCCGAACCCCAGGGCACACTGAAGCTTTCTTT. Amino acid sequence: CASIRTPGHTEAFF.

J is TRBJ2-7 and V is TRBV7-9, with D unresolved. V was cut by 2 bases and J by 2 bases, with 4 bases left in between. In germline, CDR1 is SEHNR, CDR2 FQNEAQ (reference sequence). There are 12 residues in the CDR3. The CDR3 DNA is TGTGCCAGCAGCTTAACCCCCTACGAGCAGTACTTC. Translation gives CASSLTPYEQYF.

This clone has just a few counts. The chain employs TRBV4-2 and TRBJ1-3; D may be TRBD1 (5 bases). Deletions cut 5 bases from V and 0 bases from J, with 11 bases between. Germline CDR1 is LGHNA and CDR2 is YNFKEQ. CDR3 length: 15 residues. The CDR3 coding sequence is TGTGCCAGCAGCACCACCGACAGCTCTGGAAACACCATATATTTT. Translated: CASSTTDSSGNTIYF.

The chain has TRBV7-9 and TRBJ1-2, with D possibly TRBD1 on 5 matching bases. Trimming left V 4 bases short and J 6 bases short, with 12 bases between. The germline V gene encodes CDR1 SEHNR and CDR2 FQNEAQ (reference sequence). The CDR3 has 13 residues. CDR3 nucleotide sequence: TGTGCCAGCAGCTCACGGGGCAGGGATGGCTACACCTTC. Its protein is CASSSRGRDGYTF.

The chain combines TRBV27 with TRBJ2-3; D not resolved. Germline V gene data show CDR1 as MNHEY and CDR2 as SMNVEV (reference sequence). V was pared by 8 bases and J by 3 bases, with 12 bases between. The CDR3 loop spans 13 amino acids. DNA of the CDR3: TGTGCCAGCGGGGTAGCTTTAACAGATACGCAGTATTTT. Residues: CASGVALTDTQYF.

This clone has a handful of counts. V gene TRBV4-2 combines with J gene TRBJ2-7, with 7 bases lining up with TRBD1. V shed 5 bases and J 0 bases; nucleotides not matched to a gene: 7. The germline V gene encodes CDR1 LGHNA and CDR2 YNFKEQ. The CDR3 covers 15 residues. CDR3 bases: TGTGCCAGCAGCGAGGACAGGACCCACTCCTACGAGCAGTACTTC. This translates into CASSEDRTHSYEQYF.

J is TRBJ2-7 and V is TRBV7-6, with D possibly TRBD1 on 6 matching bases. Trimming took off 3 bases at V and 6 bases at J, with 9 bases between the two ends. The CDR3 covers 12 residues. The germline CDR1 and CDR2 sequences are SGHVS and FNYEAQ. The CDR3 DNA follows: TGTGCCAGCAGCTTCACAGGGACCGAGCAGTACTTC. This sequence encodes CASSFTGTEQYF.